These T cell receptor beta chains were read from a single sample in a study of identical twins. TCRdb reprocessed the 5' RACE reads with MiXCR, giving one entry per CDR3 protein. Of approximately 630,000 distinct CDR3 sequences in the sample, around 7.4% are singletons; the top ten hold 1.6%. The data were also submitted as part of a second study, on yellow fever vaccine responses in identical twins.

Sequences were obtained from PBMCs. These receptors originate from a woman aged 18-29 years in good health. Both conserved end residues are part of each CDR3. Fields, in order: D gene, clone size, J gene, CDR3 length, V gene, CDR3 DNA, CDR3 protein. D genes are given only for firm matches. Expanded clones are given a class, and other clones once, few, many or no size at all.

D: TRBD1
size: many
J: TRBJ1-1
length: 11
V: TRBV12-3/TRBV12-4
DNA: TGTGCCAGCAGTCGGGGACAGGAAGCTTTCTTT
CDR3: CASSRGQEAFF

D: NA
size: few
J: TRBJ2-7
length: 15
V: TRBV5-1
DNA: TGCGCCAGCAGCTTAAACCCGGACAGCAACTACGAGCAGTACTTC
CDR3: CASSLNPDSNYEQYF

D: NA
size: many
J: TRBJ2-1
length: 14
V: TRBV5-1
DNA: TGCGCCAGCAGTCCACAGGCCGACTACAATGAGCAGTTCTTC
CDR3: CASSPQADYNEQFF

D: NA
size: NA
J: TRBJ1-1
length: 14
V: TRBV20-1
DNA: TGCAGTGCTCCCATGGGGCACATGAACACTGAAGCTTTCTTT
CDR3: CSAPMGHMNTEAFF

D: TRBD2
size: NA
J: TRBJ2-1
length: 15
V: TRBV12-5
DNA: TGTGCTAGTGGTGCGGGACTAGCGGGAGGGGATGAGCAGTTCTTC
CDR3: CASGAGLAGGDEQFF

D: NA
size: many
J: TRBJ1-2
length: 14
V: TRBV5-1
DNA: TGCGCCAGCAGCTTGACCCAGGGACACGATGGCTACACCTTC
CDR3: CASSLTQGHDGYTF

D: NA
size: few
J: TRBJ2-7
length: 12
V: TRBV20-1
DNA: TGCAGTGCTAGTGCAGGGTTGAACGAGCAGTACTTC
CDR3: CSASAGLNEQYF

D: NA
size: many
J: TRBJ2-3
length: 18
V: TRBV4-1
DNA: TGCGCCAGCAGCCAAGAAAGGGGCAGTCCATCGAGGACAGATACGCAGTATTTT
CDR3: CASSQERGSPSRTDTQYF

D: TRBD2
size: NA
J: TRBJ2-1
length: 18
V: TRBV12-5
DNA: TGTGCTAGTGGTTTGGTGCTAGCGGGAGGTGTGTCCTACAATGAGCAGTTCTTC
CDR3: CASGLVLAGGVSYNEQFF

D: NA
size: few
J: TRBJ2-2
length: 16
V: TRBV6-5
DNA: TGTGCCAGCAGTTACTCAGGGAGATCGGGCACCGGGGAGCTGTTTTTT
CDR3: CASSYSGRSGTGELFF

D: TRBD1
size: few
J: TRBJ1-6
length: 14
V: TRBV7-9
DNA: TGTGCCAGCAGTGAACAGGGGATGGATTCACCCCTCCACTTT
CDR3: CASSEQGMDSPLHF

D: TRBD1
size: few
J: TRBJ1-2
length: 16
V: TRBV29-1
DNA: TGCAGCGTGATAAGGGGAGGTCGGACAGGCGGCTATGGCTACACCTTC
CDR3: CSVIRGGRTGGYGYTF

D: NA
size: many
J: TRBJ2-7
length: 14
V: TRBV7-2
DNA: TGTGCCAGCAGCTTACAGCCACCACCCTACGAGCAGTACTTC
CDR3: CASSLQPPPYEQYF

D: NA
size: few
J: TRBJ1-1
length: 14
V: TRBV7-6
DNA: TGTGCCAGCAGCCCAATACCCTCAGACAGTGAAGCTTTCTTT
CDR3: CASSPIPSDSEAFF

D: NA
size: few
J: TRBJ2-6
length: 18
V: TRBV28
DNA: TGTGCCAGCAGTCCCTCGGGGGCCGGACGTTCTGGGGCCAACGTCCTGACTTTC
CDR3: CASSPSGAGRSGANVLTF

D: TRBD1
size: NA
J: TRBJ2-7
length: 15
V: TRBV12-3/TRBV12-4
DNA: TGTGCCAGCAGGCCCACCGGGACAGCCCACTACGAGCAGTACTTC
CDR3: CASRPTGTAHYEQYF

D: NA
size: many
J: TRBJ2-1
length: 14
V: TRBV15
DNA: TGTGCCACCAGCAGAGATCGACAGTACAATGAGCAGTTCTTC
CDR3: CATSRDRQYNEQFF

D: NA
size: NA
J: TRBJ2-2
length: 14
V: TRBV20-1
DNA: TGCAGTGCTAGAGTGGGGTCGAACACCGGGGAGCTGTTTTTT
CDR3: CSARVGSNTGELFF

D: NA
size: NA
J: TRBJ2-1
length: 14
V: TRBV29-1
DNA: TGCAGCGTGGAGGCAGGGTTCTCCTACAATGAGCAGTTCTTC
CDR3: CSVEAGFSYNEQFF

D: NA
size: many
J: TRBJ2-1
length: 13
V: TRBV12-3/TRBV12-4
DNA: TGTGCCAGCAGTCTACTAGATAACCATGAGCAGTTCTTC
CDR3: CASSLLDNHEQFF

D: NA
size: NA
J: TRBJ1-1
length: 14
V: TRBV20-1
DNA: TGCAGTGCTAGAGATGCTCAATTGAACACTGAAGCTTTCTTT
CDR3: CSARDAQLNTEAFF

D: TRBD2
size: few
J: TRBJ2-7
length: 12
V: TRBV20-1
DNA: TGCAGCGCGCCTTCGACTAGCGGCGAGCAGTACTTC
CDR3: CSAPSTSGEQYF

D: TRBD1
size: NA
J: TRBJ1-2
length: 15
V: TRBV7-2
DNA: TGTGCCAGCAGCCCACGACCGGGACAGAACTATGGCTACACCTTC
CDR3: CASSPRPGQNYGYTF

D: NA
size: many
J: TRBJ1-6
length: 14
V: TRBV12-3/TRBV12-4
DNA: NA
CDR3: CASSRDRVGSGSQF

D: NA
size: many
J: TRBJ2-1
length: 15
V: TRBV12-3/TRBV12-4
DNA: TGTGCCAGCAGCCGGGACCCCGGGGGATCCAATGAGCAGTTCTTC
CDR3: CASSRDPGGSNEQFF

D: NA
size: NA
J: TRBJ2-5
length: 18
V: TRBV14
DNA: TGTGCCAGCAGCCAAGAACGAGGAGTAAGGGGACCTCAAGAGACCCAGTACTTC
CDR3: CASSQERGVRGPQETQYF

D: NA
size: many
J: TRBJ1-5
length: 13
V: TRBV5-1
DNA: TGCGCCAGCAGCTTGGTTCCGGATCAGCCCCAGCATTTT
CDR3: CASSLVPDQPQHF

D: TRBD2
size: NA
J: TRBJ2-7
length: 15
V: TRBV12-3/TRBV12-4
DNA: TGTGCCAGCAGTTTGAGGCGGGAGGGCTCCTACGAGCAGTACTTC
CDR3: CASSLRREGSYEQYF

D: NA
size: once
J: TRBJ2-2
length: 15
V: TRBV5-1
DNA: TGCGCCAGCAGCTTGGGCCAGCTAATCACCGGGGAGCTGTTTTTT
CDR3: CASSLGQLITGELFF

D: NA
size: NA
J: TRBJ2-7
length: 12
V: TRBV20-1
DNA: TGCAGTGCGGGGACGGTAAACTACGAGCAGTACTTC
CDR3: CSAGTVNYEQYF

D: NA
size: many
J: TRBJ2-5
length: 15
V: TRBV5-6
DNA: TGTGCCAGCAGCCGTAGGGGGGGTTGGAGTGAGACCCAGTACTTC
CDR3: CASSRRGGWSETQYF

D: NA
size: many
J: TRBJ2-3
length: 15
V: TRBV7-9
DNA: TGTGCCAGCAGCGCTACCGGCTCCCTGGCAGATACGCAGTATTTT
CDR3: CASSATGSLADTQYF

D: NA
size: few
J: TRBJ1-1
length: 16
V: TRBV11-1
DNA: TGTGCCAGCAGCCCGATGTGGGGCACTTCGAACACTGAAGCTTTCTTT
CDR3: CASSPMWGTSNTEAFF

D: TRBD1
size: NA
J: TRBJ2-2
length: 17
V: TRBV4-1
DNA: TGCGCCAGCAGCCGAACTGGGCAGACAGGGGACACCGGGGAGCTGTTTTTT
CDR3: CASSRTGQTGDTGELFF

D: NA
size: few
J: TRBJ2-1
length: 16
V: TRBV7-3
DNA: TGTGCCAGCAGCCCCGAGGCTAGCCAGCGGCGGGGTGAGCAGTTCTTC
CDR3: CASSPEASQRRGEQFF

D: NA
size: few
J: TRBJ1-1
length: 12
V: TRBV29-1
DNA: TGCAGCGTGGTTGATACTGCGGCTGAAGCTTTCTTT
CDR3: CSVVDTAAEAFF

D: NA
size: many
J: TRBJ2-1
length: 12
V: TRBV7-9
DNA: TGTGCCAGCAGCTTAGCGGGGGAAGGTTCGCTCTTC
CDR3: CASSLAGEGSLF

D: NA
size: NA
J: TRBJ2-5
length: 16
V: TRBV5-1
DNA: TGCGCCAGCAGCTGGGGTCTGGGCAGGGAGCAAGAGACCCAGTACTTC
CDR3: CASSWGLGREQETQYF

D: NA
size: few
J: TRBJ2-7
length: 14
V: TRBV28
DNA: TGTGCCAGCAGTCGTGGGGGGGGCGGGTACGAGCAGTACTTC
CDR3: CASSRGGGGYEQYF

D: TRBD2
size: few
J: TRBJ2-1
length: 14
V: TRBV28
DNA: TGTGCCAGCAGACTAGCGGAAGCCTACAATGAGCAGTTCTTC
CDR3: CASRLAEAYNEQFF

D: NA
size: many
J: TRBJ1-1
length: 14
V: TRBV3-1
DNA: TGTGCCAGCAGCACAACGGCGGTAAACACTGAAGCTTTCTTT
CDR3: CASSTTAVNTEAFF

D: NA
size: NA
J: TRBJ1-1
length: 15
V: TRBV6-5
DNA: TGTGCCAGCAGTTACTCTACAGGGCTGAACACTGAAGCTTTCTTT
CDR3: CASSYSTGLNTEAFF

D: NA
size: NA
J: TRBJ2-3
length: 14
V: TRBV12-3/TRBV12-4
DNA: TGTGCCAGCGTCCCGGGAGAAGATGCAGATACGCAGTATTTT
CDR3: CASVPGEDADTQYF

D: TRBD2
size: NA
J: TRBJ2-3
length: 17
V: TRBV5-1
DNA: TGCGCCAGCAGCTTACCCCGAGCGGGGGGGAGCACAGATACGCAGTATTTT
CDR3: CASSLPRAGGSTDTQYF

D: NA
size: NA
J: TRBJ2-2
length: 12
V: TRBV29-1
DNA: TGCAGCGTTGCTTTGGGTACCGGGGAGCTGTTTTTT
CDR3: CSVALGTGELFF